These 19 T cell receptor beta chains originate from one sample sequenced in a study of OX40 agonist ivuxolimab in advanced cancers. The assay was immunoSEQ multiplex PCR, and TCRdb's table has in-frame clones only and misses some. The table has approximately 70,000 clones, 80% to 85% seen once. Sample: CD4+ or CD8+ T cells sorted from blood, taken in a trial of the OX40 agonist ivuxolimab. The source of these receptors is an adult with an advanced solid tumor such as melanoma, head and neck, liver or kidney cancer.

The chain employs TRBV13 and TRBJ2-3; TRBD2 matches 12 bases. The germline V gene encodes CDR1 PRHDT and CDR2 FYEKMQ (reference sequence). The ends lost 0 bases at V and 2 bases at J; junction bases unmatched: 3. This CDR3 comprises 17 residues. The CDR3 nucleotides are TGTGCCAGCAGCTTAGGGGCTAGCGGGAGGGTCACAGATACGCAGTATTTT. Translation: CASSLGASGRVTDTQYF.

V usage is TRBV6-5 and J usage is TRBJ1-5; D is uncertain. Trimming stripped 5 bases from V and 5 bases from J, with 13 bases between. Looked up from germline, CDR1 is MNHEY and CDR2 is SVGAGI. The length of the CDR3 is 14 residues. The CDR3: CASSPSRLHQPQHF. As DNA, the CDR3 is TGTGCCAGCAGTCCCTCTCGACTCCATCAGCCCCAGCATTTT.

The chain couples TRBV10-2 to TRBJ1-1, with D uncertain. Germline V lookup: CDR1 WSHSY, CDR2 SAAADI. V shed 4 bases and J shed 0 bases, with 6 bases lying between them. The CDR3 runs 13 residues. DNA of the CDR3: TGCGCCAGCAGTGCTAATTTGAACACTGAAGCTTTCTTT. This translates into CASSANLNTEAFF.

The chain joins TRBV18 to TRBJ1-6; the D is unclear. The V gene lost 2 bases and the J gene lost 7 bases, with 12 bases spanning the gap. This CDR3 is 15 amino acids long. The V gene's germline CDR1 is KGHSH and CDR2 LQKENI. CDR3 region: CASSPSSAPNSPLHF. The CDR3 coding sequence is TGTGCCAGCTCACCATCGAGCGCCCCAAATTCACCCCTCCACTTT.

The CDR3 region has the DNA TGCGCCAGCAGCCAAGATCCTGGGACATCACCTTTCTATGGCTACACCTTC. Its protein product is CASSQDPGTSPFYGYTF. The rearrangement uses TRBV4-3 and TRBJ1-2; the D gene is possibly TRBD1 (6 bases). V was trimmed by 0 bases and J by 4 bases, leaving 18 bases between them. Germline CDR1 reads LGHNA; CDR2 reads YSLEER. The CDR3 extends over 17 amino acids.

Only one count was recorded for this clone. The CDR3, as DNA: TGTGCCAGCAGTACGCGACAGGGGAAGAGGGATGGCTACACCTTC. Protein product: CASSTRQGKRDGYTF. The chain carries TRBV6-6 and TRBJ1-2, with 8 bases fitting TRBD1. The CDR3 spans 15 residues. Germline trimming cut 5 bases from V and 6 bases from J; bases unmatched to any gene: 11. Germline V gene lookup returns CDR1 MNHNY and CDR2 SVGAGI (reference sequence).

The chain combines TRBV7-2 with TRBJ1-2; tentative D call: TRBD1 (5 bases). The CDR3 contains 13 residues. Germline-derived CDR1 and CDR2 are SGHTA and FQGNSA. V was clipped by 5 bases and J by 8 bases, with 15 bases between them. Here the CDR3 reads CASSSLGGVGYTF. CDR3 nucleotide sequence: TGTGCCAGCAGCAGTCTCGGGGGTGTCGGCTACACCTTC.

The rearrangement uses TRBV28 and TRBJ2-7; TRBD1 aligns across 9 bases. Germline lookup yields CDR1 MDHEN and CDR2 SYDVKM. CDR3 length: 15 amino acids. V lost 4 bases to trimming and J lost 4 bases; unmatched junction nucleotides: 8. CDR3 sequence reads: CASSSPGTGKYEQYF. The CDR3 bases are TGTGCCAGCAGTTCCCCCGGGACAGGGAAGTACGAGCAGTACTTC.

V usage is TRBV7-9 and J usage is TRBJ2-5, with D possibly TRBD1 on 7 matching bases. Per germline, CDR1 SEHNR and CDR2 FQNEAQ (reference sequence). The CDR3 runs 16 residues. V shed 5 bases and J shed 2 bases, with 18 bases lying between them. Here the CDR3 reads CASSPRQGRGQETQYF. CDR3 sequence (DNA): TGTGCCAGCAGCCCCAGACAGGGCCGGGGGCAAGAGACCCAGTACTTC.

The chain employs TRBV18 and TRBJ1-5; 12 nucleotides agree with TRBD1. Germline CDR1 reads KGHSH; CDR2 reads LQKENI. There are 13 residues in the CDR3. V gave up 4 bases and J gave up 12 bases; unmatched junction bases: 4. The CDR3: CASSRGTGGDQHF. The CDR3 DNA sequence: TGTGCCAGCTCACGAGGGACAGGGGGCGACCAGCATTTT.

The V and J genes are TRBV6-6 and TRBJ2-1; 11 positions agree with TRBD2. The J segment lost 9 bases and the V segment lost 6 bases, leaving 7 bases of the junction unmatched. The CDR3 is made up of 14 amino acids. CDR1 and CDR2 (germline): MNHNY, SVGAGI (reference sequence). The CDR3: CASRSLAGGSEQFF. The CDR3 bases are TGTGCCAGCAGGTCCCTAGCGGGGGGCAGTGAGCAGTTCTTC.

This chain uses TRBV2 with TRBJ1-2, with 10 bases aligning to TRBD1. This CDR3 spans 15 amino acids. With 5 bases clipped from V and 3 bases from J, the junction kept 6 bases outside the gene matches. Looked up from germline, CDR1 is SNHLY and CDR2 is FYNNEI. The CDR3 loop is CASSSRDRGYYGYTF. CDR3 nucleotides: TGTGCCAGCAGTTCCCGGGACAGGGGCTACTATGGCTACACCTTC.

This clone has a handful of counts. The chain is built from TRBV5-6 and TRBJ1-1; 8 bases align to TRBD1. The CDR3 extends over 14 amino acids. Trimming took 4 bases from V and 0 from J; bases not matched to a gene: 2. Per the germline V gene, CDR1 is SGHDT and CDR2 is YYEEEE. The CDR3 here is CASSRTGMNTEAFF. As DNA, the CDR3 is TGTGCCAGCAGCCGGACAGGGATGAACACTGAAGCTTTCTTT.

The V gene is TRBV11-2, the J gene TRBJ2-7, with D unclear. V shed 5 bases and J shed 6 bases, with 17 bases lying between them. Per germline, CDR1 SGHAT and CDR2 FQNNGV. This CDR3 has 14 amino acids. CDR3 residues: CASSPWSSRGEQYV. CDR3 nucleotides: TGTGCCAGCAGCCCTTGGTCTTCCAGAGGCGAGCAGTACGTC.

V usage is TRBV5-1 and J usage is TRBJ1-6, with TRBD1 as a possible D gene (5 bases). V was shortened by 0 bases and J by 7 bases, with 8 bases between the two germline ends. The V gene's germline CDR1 is SGHRS and CDR2 YFSETQ. The CDR3 spans 14 residues. The CDR3 loop is CASSLETENSPLHF. CDR3 DNA: TGCGCCAGCAGCTTGGAGACAGAGAATTCACCCCTCCACTTT.

This clone was seen more than once but under ten times. The chain combines TRBV19 with TRBJ1-1; D gene ambiguous. Germline CDR1 LNHDA, CDR2 SQIVND (reference sequence). This CDR3 spans 13 amino acids. V lost 0 bases, J lost 10 bases, and 12 bases lay in between. The CDR3 loop is CASSIEATRRAFF. The CDR3 DNA reads as TGTGCCAGTAGTATAGAAGCAACACGTAGAGCTTTCTTT. The whole variable domain, filled in from reference TRBV19 and TRBJ1-1, reads DGGITQSPKYLFRKEGQNVTLSCEQNLNHDAMYWYRQDPGQGLRLIYYSQIVNDFQKGDIAEGYSVSREKKESFPLTVTSAQKNPTAFYLCASSIEATRRAFFGQGTRLTVV.

The rearrangement links TRBV28 to TRBJ1-5, with 7 bases matching TRBD1. Germline loops: CDR1 MDHEN, CDR2 SYDVKM. CDR3 length: 15 amino acids. Trimming removed 4 bases from V and 4 bases from J; junction bases left unmatched: 7. CDR3 sequence (DNA): TGTGCCAGCAGTTCATACGGGACAGAGAATCAGCCCCAGCATTTT. It encodes CASSSYGTENQPQHF. The full variable domain, its missing parts supplied by reference TRBV28 and TRBJ1-5, is DVKVTQSSRYLVKRTGEKVFLECVQDMDHENMFWYRQDPGLGLRLIYFSYDVKMKEKGDIPEGYSVSREKKERFSLILESASTNQTSMYLCASSSYGTENQPQHFGDGTRLSIL.

This chain's CDR3 is CASSGRTGGPDTQYF. In DNA form, the CDR3 reads TGTGCCAGCAGCGGGCGCACAGGGGGCCCCGATACGCAGTATTTT. The chain uses TRBV5-5 and TRBJ2-3, with TRBD1 matching 9 bases. Germline V CDR1 and CDR2: SGHKS, YYEKEE (reference sequence). J was trimmed by 6 bases and V by 4 bases; bases with no gene match: 9. The CDR3 has 15 amino acids.

This rearrangement joins TRBV6-1 to TRBJ1-2, with D perhaps TRBD1 (6 bases). Trimming pared 0 bases from V and 7 bases from J, leaving 9 bases between. The CDR3 has 13 residues. Per the germline V gene, CDR1 is MNHNS and CDR2 is SASEGT. The CDR3 bases are TGTGCCAGCAGTGAAGCGCAGGACAGTGGCTACACCTTC. This gives the protein CASSEAQDSGYTF.